What follows describes a single TCR beta chain. Generated by immunoSEQ multiplex PCR, the TCRdb table keeps only in-frame clones and is missing some. The table records 250,000 to 350,000 clones, approximately 86% of them present only once. This sample is drawn from a study of blood T cell repertoires in COVID-19. V lost 0 bases, J lost 7 bases, and 8 bases lay in between. This CDR3 is built from 14 residues. Germline V gene sequence: CDR1 SGHDT, CDR2 YYEEEE. This receptor was identified in a woman in her thirties who had recovered from COVID-19. The sequenced material came from PBMCs or T cells enriched from blood (not recorded which). The V and J genes are TRBV5-6 and TRBJ1-6; no reliable D call. In nucleotides, the CDR3 is TGTGCCAGCAGCTTGGCCCAGCGGAATTCACCCCTCCACTTT. Its translation: CASSLAQRNSPLHF.